These 17 T cell receptor beta chains came from one sample sequenced in a study of OX40 agonist ivuxolimab in advanced cancers. TCRdb's table, derived via immunoSEQ multiplex PCR, lists solely in-frame clones and lacks some. Seen here are approximately 19,000 clones, approximately 78% observed once, and the top ten hold 16%. Sequencing was performed on CD4+ or CD8+ T cells sorted from blood, taken in a trial of the OX40 agonist ivuxolimab. The receptors were gathered from an adult with an advanced solid tumor such as melanoma, head and neck, liver or kidney cancer.

This clone has a single count. This chain links TRBV5-4 with TRBJ2-7; 11 bases agree with TRBD2. This CDR3 spans 15 amino acids. With V trimmed by 4 bases and J by 0 bases, 3 bases remained unmatched. CDR1 and CDR2 (germline): SGHNT, YYREEE (reference sequence). The CDR3 spells CASSKLAGDSYEQYF. Here the CDR3 DNA reads TGTGCCAGCAGCAAACTAGCGGGGGACTCCTACGAGCAGTACTTC.

This clone was seen just once. This chain uses TRBV12-2 with TRBJ1-3. TRBV12-2 represents a pseudogene. The CDR3 length is 16 residues. This CDR3 reads CASRPRLPVSGNTIYF. The CDR3, as DNA: TGTGCAAGTCGCCCGAGATTGCCCGTCTCTGGAAACACCATATATTTT.

The V and J genes are TRBV29-1 and TRBJ1-3; D might be TRBD1 (5 bases). There are 13 residues in the CDR3. Germline V gives CDR1 SQVTM, CDR2 ANQGSEA. V shed 7 bases and J shed 4 bases, with 14 bases lying between them. The CDR3 loop reads CSGVATAGNTIYF. In DNA, the CDR3 is TGCAGCGGGGTCGCGACAGCCGGAAACACCATATATTTT.

The rearrangement links TRBV6-6 to TRBJ2-2, with no clear D. This CDR3 spans 13 amino acids. V was clipped by 3 bases and J by 3 bases, with 5 bases between them. CDR1 MNHNY and CDR2 SVGAGI come from the germline V gene (reference sequence). The CDR3 nucleotides are TGTGCCAGCAGTTATCAGGACACCGGGGAGCTGTTTTTT. Encoded protein: CASSYQDTGELFF.

The chain is built from TRBV2 and TRBJ1-6; tentatively, D is TRBD1 (5 bases). Between the trimmed V and J ends, which lost 5 bases and 7 bases, there was a span of 15 bases. There are 15 residues in the CDR3. Germline CDR1 SNHLY, CDR2 FYNNEI. The CDR3 DNA sequence: TGTGCCAGCAGTCCCCGGGGGGGATTAAATTCACCCCTCCACTTT. Translating gives CASSPRGGLNSPLHF.

The J gene is TRBJ2-5, the V gene TRBV7-2; D is uncertain. The CDR3 consists of 14 residues. Trimming left V 3 bases short and J 4 bases short, with 12 bases between. Germline V gene lookup returns CDR1 SGHTA and CDR2 FQGNSA. CDR3 in DNA: TGTGCCAGCAGCTTCGATTGGAAAGGAGAGACCCAGTACTTC. Its translation: CASSFDWKGETQYF.

The table lists this clone with a count of one. V gene TRBV11-3 combines with J gene TRBJ1-6; no definite D call. The CDR3 sequence is 15 residues long. Trimming stripped 0 bases from V and 10 bases from J, with 13 bases between. Germline CDR1 reads SGHNT; CDR2 reads YENEEA. The CDR3 coding sequence is TGTGCCAGCAGCTTAGAGGGCTCCCTAGGGTCACCCCTCCACTTT. It translates to CASSLEGSLGSPLHF.

The rearrangement links TRBV9 to TRBJ2-1; weak D call: TRBD1 (6 bases). The CDR3 spans 13 residues. V lost 2 bases and J lost 6, with 9 bases in between. Germline V lookup: CDR1 SGDLS, CDR2 YYNGEE. DNA for the CDR3: TGTGCCAGCAGCGTTATAGGGGGCAATGAGCAGTTCTTC. This gives the protein CASSVIGGNEQFF. Looking up the rest from reference TRBV9 and TRBJ2-1 gives the full variable domain: DSGVTQTPKHLITATGQRVTLRCSPRSGDLSVYWYQQSLDQGLQFLIQYYNGEERAKGNILERFSAQQFPDLHSELNLSSLELGDSALYFCASSVIGGNEQFFGPGTRLTVL.

This clone was picked up one time. The J gene is TRBJ2-1, the V gene TRBV5-6; D gene unclear. The CDR3 sequence is 14 residues long. Looked up from germline, CDR1 is SGHDT and CDR2 is YYEEEE. Trimming left V 3 bases short and J 0 bases short, with 7 bases between. For the CDR3, the DNA is TGTGCCAGCAGCTCGCCTGTCTCCTACAATGAGCAGTTCTTC. Translation: CASSSPVSYNEQFF.

This clone has a handful of counts. J is TRBJ2-5 and V is TRBV27; weak D call: TRBD2 (7 bases). V was clipped by 8 bases and J by 2 bases, with 15 bases between them. The CDR3 spans 14 residues. Germline lookup yields CDR1 MNHEY and CDR2 SMNVEV (reference sequence). The CDR3 nucleotides are TGTGCCAGCTCTAATAGGGGGGGTCAAGAGACCCAGTACTTC. Amino acid sequence: CASSNRGGQETQYF.

This chain joins TRBV4-1 and TRBJ1-5; no clear D. V gave up 4 bases and J gave up 5 bases, with 9 bases separating them. CDR1 is MGHRA, CDR2 YSYEKL, per germline. This CDR3 comprises 13 residues. In DNA form, the CDR3 reads TGCGCCAGCAGCCCCCAAGATTATCAGCCCCAGCATTTT. Its translation: CASSPQDYQPQHF.

This clone was recorded once. The V call is TRBV6-6, the J call TRBJ1-2, with unresolved D. The CDR3 is 15 residues long. Trimming shortened V by 2 bases and J by 0 bases, and 10 bases separated the two germline ends. Germline assignment: CDR1 MNHNY and CDR2 SVGAGI (reference sequence). CDR3: CASSYGETTNYGYTF. The DNA of the CDR3 is TGTGCCAGCAGTTACGGCGAGACGACTAACTATGGCTACACCTTC.

The V call is TRBV6-1, the J call TRBJ2-7, with D unclear. V was trimmed by 6 bases and J by 4 bases, leaving 19 bases between them. The germline V gene encodes CDR1 MNHNS and CDR2 SASEGT. The CDR3 length is 15 residues. This CDR3 reads CASRIRSLTEYEQYF. CDR3 in DNA: TGTGCCAGCAGAATCCGGTCGCTAACAGAGTACGAGCAGTACTTC.

In this sample, this clone turned up a few times. The rearrangement joins TRBV20-1 to TRBJ1-2; no clear D. V was shortened by 7 bases and J by 4 bases, with 10 bases between the two germline ends. Per germline, CDR1 DFQATT and CDR2 SNEGSKA (reference sequence). CDR3 size: 11 residues. CDR3 bases: TGCAGTGGCAGTCGAAGCTATGGCTACACCTTC. Translating it yields CSGSRSYGYTF.

The chain recombines TRBV14 with TRBJ2-1; D call uncertain. Trimming removed 8 bases from V and 0 bases from J, with 8 bases in between. Per germline, CDR1 SGHDN and CDR2 FVKESK. This CDR3 has 13 residues. The chain's CDR3 is CASGRSSYNEQFF. As DNA, the CDR3 is TGTGCCAGCGGAAGGTCCTCCTACAATGAGCAGTTCTTC.

This chain joins TRBV27 and TRBJ2-7, with no clear D. CDR1 and CDR2 (germline): MNHEY, SMNVEV (reference sequence). Between the trimmed V and J ends, which lost 0 bases and 4 bases, there was a span of 16 bases. This CDR3 has 16 amino acids. CDR3 bases: TGTGCCAGCAGTTTATCACCGCGGATGGGGTTTTACGAGCAGTACTTC. It is translated as CASSLSPRMGFYEQYF.

Notes on this clone: Different DNA sequences within this sample yield the same CDR3. The chain recombines TRBV7-2 with TRBJ1-1; D is ambiguous. The germline gives CDR1 SGHTA, CDR2 FQGNSA. The CDR3 is made up of 13 amino acids. Trimming cost V 2 bases and J 1 base, with 5 bases left between them. In DNA form, the CDR3 reads TGTGCCAGCAGCTTAACCAGGAACACTGAAGCTTTCTTT. Translating it yields CASSLTRNTEAFF.